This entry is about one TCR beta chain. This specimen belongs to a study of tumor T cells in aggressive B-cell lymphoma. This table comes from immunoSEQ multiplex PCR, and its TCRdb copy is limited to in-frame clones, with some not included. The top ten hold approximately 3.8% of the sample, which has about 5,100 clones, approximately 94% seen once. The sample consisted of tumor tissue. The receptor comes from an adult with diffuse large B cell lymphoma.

The CDR3 nucleotides are TGCGCCAGCAGTCAATTCGGGAGAAATAGCAATCAGCCCCAGCATTTT. This gives the protein CASSQFGRNSNQPQHF. This chain connects TRBV23-1 to TRBJ1-5; unclear D gene. TRBV23-1 is recorded as an ORF, its role being uncertain. V lost 1 base, J lost 0 bases, and 10 bases lay in between. The CDR3 extends over 16 amino acids.